Listed here is a single TCR beta chain. Its antigen is currently unknown. This sample stems from a study of T cells after yellow fever vaccination. Study in general: Fractions of limited cellularity were prepared by means of SMART-Seq v4 Ultra Low Input. Points from the study as a whole: Faster peaking, at day 5 versus 15, marked a secondary response that was weaker. A limited proportion of clonotypes was detected within both the CD4 and CD8 compartments.

Trimming cost V 4 bases and J 2 bases; bases outside gene matches: 6. The CDR3 is made up of 15 amino acids. Germline V gene sequence: CDR1 SGHTA, CDR2 FQGNSA. Synthesis of TCR cDNA relied on 5'RACE template switching, which attached a universal primer site and UMIs. In TCRdb, the 5' RACE reads were re-called with MiXCR into one record per CDR3 protein. The data show 600,000 to 750,000 distinct CDR3 sequences, with 10% to 15% seen just once and around 14% held by the top ten. V usage is TRBV7-2 and J usage is TRBJ2-7; 9 bases are a match to TRBD2. This clonotype originated in a man in his thirties or forties who received the YFV17D yellow fever vaccine. The sample in question was PBMCs, obtained on the day of the yellow fever booster vaccination. The CDR3 spells CASSSGTSSTYEQYF. The CDR3 DNA reads TGTGCCAGCAGCTCTGGGACTAGCAGCACCTACGAGCAGTACTTC.